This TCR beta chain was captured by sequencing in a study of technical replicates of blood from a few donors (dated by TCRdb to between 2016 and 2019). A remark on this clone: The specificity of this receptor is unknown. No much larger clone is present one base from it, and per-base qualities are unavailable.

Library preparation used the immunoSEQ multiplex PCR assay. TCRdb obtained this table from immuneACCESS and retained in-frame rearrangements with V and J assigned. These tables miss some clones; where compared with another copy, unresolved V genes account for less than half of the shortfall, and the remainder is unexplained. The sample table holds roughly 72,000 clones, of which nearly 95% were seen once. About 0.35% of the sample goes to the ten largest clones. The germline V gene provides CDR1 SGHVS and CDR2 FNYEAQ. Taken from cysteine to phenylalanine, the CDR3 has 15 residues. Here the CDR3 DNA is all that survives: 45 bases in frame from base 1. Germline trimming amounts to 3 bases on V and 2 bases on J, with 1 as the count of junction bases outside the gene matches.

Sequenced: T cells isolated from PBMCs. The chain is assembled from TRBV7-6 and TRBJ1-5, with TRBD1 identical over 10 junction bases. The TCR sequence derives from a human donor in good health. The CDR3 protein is CASSLGTGGNQPQHF. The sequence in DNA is TGTGCCAGCAGCTTGGGGACAGGGGGCAATCAGCCCCAGCATTTT.